The 6 T cell receptor beta chains listed next were all sequenced from one sample in a study of T cell responses to AZD1222 COVID-19 vaccine. The repertoire was sequenced with immunoSEQ multiplex PCR; TCRdb's copy has only in-frame clones and lacks some. The sample lists about 140,000 clones; roughly nine tenths were seen once. The sample consisted of peripheral blood, taken 28 days after the second dose of the MenACWY control vaccine. All receptors come from an adult who received the MenACWY meningococcal vaccine as a control.

CDR3 nucleotide sequence: TGTGCCAGCAGTTACGGGGGAGGACGGGGACTAGGCGAGCAGTACTTC. Translating it yields CASSYGGGRGLGEQYF. The chain carries TRBV11-1 and TRBJ2-7, with 8 bases fitting TRBD2. Germline CDR1 and CDR2: SGHAT and FQDESV (reference sequence). The CDR3 is 16 residues long. V lost 6 bases to trimming and J lost 6 bases; unmatched junction nucleotides: 16.

This rearrangement joins TRBV29-1 to TRBJ1-2, with D possibly being TRBD1 (5 bases). Per germline, CDR1 SQVTM and CDR2 ANQGSEA. The CDR3 contains 14 residues. The V end was cut by 5 bases, the J end by 0 bases, with 13 bases between. The CDR3 DNA follows: TGCAGCGTTCCCCGACAGACGTCTAACTATGGCTACACCTTC. Its protein is CSVPRQTSNYGYTF.

The chain links TRBV7-2 to TRBJ2-5; no reliable D call. V shed 0 bases and J shed 5 bases, with 13 bases lying between them. The germline gives CDR1 SGHTA, CDR2 FQGNSA. This CDR3 spans 15 amino acids. The CDR3 is CASSLAPSLEETQYF. CDR3 sequence (DNA): TGTGCCAGCAGCTTAGCGCCATCCCTGGAGGAGACCCAGTACTTC.

The V gene is TRBV19, the J gene TRBJ1-2; no firm D call. In germline, CDR1 is LNHDA, CDR2 SQIVND (reference sequence). CDR3 length: 15 amino acids. V was shortened by 7 bases and J by 0 bases, with 15 bases between the two germline ends. Here the CDR3 reads CASTLMGRTNYGYTF. The CDR3 nucleotides are TGTGCCAGTACACTGATGGGGAGAACTAACTATGGCTACACCTTC. Complete variable domain (other parts from reference TRBV19 and TRBJ1-2): DGGITQSPKYLFRKEGQNVTLSCEQNLNHDAMYWYRQDPGQGLRLIYYSQIVNDFQKGDIAEGYSVSREKKESFPLTVTSAQKNPTAFYLCASTLMGRTNYGYTFGSGTRLTVV.

The chain uses TRBV3-1 (or the pseudogene TRBV3-2) and TRBJ1-6; D remains ambiguous. V lost 5 bases and J lost 0, with 11 bases in between. Germline values: CDR1 LGHDT, CDR2 YNNKEL (reference sequence). The CDR3 contains 16 residues. The CDR3 loop is CASSFAGHSYNSPLHF. The CDR3 DNA reads as TGTGCCAGCAGCTTCGCAGGCCACTCCTATAATTCACCCCTCCACTTT.

This clone appeared once. The chain uses TRBV6-5 and TRBJ2-5; TRBD1 agrees at 7 bases. The germline V gene has CDR1 MNHEY and CDR2 SVGAGI. CDR3 length equals 14 residues. The trim removed 2 bases at V and 5 bases at J, leaving 5 bases unmatched. CDR3 in amino acids: CASSYVGTAETQYF. Here the CDR3 DNA reads TGTGCCAGCAGTTACGTCGGGACAGCTGAGACCCAGTACTTC.